These 21 T cell receptor beta chains were all obtained from the same sample, sequenced in a study of patients and donors after allogeneic stem cell transplantation. TCRdb re-called the RT-PCR reads through MiXCR, storing one row per CDR3 protein. The sample yields hundreds of thousands of distinct CDR3 sequences, 16% seen once. The sequenced sample was blood, either unsorted or a sorted T cell fraction (not recorded which). Receptors were obtained from a human donor who was either an allogeneic HSCT recipient or a stem cell or donor lymphocyte infusion donor (not recorded which). It is not recorded whose cells these are; they may come from a transplant donor.

This sequence joins TRBV27 and TRBJ2-7, with no clear D. In germline, CDR1 is MNHEY, CDR2 SMNVEV (reference sequence). This CDR3 spans 15 amino acids. Between the trimmed V and J ends, which lost 2 bases and 2 bases, there was a span of 13 bases. CDR3 nucleotides: TGTGCCAGCAGTTTAATATTTGAGCCAACCTACGAGCAGTACTTC. It is translated as CASSLIFEPTYEQYF.

The chain joins TRBV4-1 to TRBJ2-1; 9 bases are shared with TRBD2. CDR3 length equals 16 residues. Per the germline V gene, CDR1 is MGHRA and CDR2 is YSYEKL. V was pared by 1 base and J by 3 bases, with 4 bases of the junction left unmatched. CDR3 bases: TGCGCCAGCAGCCAAGTTAGCGGGAGCGGCTACAATGAGCAGTTCTTC. This encodes CASSQVSGSGYNEQFF.

In this sample, this clonotype turned up a few times. The rearrangement uses TRBV12-3 or TRBV12-4 and TRBJ1-1, with D unclear. The CDR3 extends over 13 amino acids. Trimming removed 3 bases from V and 7 bases from J, with 12 bases in between. The DNA of the CDR3 is TGTGCCAGCAGTTTGGGAACTCACATTGAAGCTTTCTTT. It translates to CASSLGTHIEAFF.

V and J are TRBV12-3 or TRBV12-4 and TRBJ2-7; D tentatively reads TRBD1 or TRBD2 (6 bases each). V shed 3 bases and J shed 6 bases, with 12 bases lying between them. CDR3 length equals 13 residues. The DNA of the CDR3 is TGTGCCAGCAGTTTTGGGGGGCTAAGCGAGCAGTACTTC. It encodes CASSFGGLSEQYF.

This clonotype occurred a few times. The chain combines TRBV5-6 with TRBJ1-5; a possible D gene is TRBD1 (5 bases). This CDR3 has 18 amino acids. V dropped 0 bases and J dropped 2 bases, with 18 bases sitting between them. The germline gives CDR1 SGHDT, CDR2 YYEEEE. CDR3 sequence: CASSLALGWGGGNQPQHF. CDR3 nucleotides: TGTGCCAGCAGCTTGGCCCTAGGGTGGGGAGGGGGCAATCAGCCCCAGCATTTT.

V and J are TRBV20-1 and TRBJ1-1; no clear D gene. CDR3 length equals 12 residues. Trimming cost V 5 bases and J 8 bases, with 15 bases left between them. In germline, CDR1 is DFQATT, CDR2 SNEGSKA (reference sequence). The chain's CDR3 is CSAPSDAYEAFF. CDR3 DNA: TGCAGTGCTCCGAGCGATGCCTACGAAGCTTTCTTT.

The CDR3 bases are TGTGCCAGCAGCTTATTCGGCGGGGCAACCGGGGAGCTGTTTTTT. Translation: CASSLFGGATGELFF. The rearrangement joins TRBV7-3 to TRBJ2-2, with a weak D call TRBD2 (6 bases). V lost 2 bases, J lost 5 bases, and 12 bases lay in between. CDR3 length: 15 residues. The germline CDR1 and CDR2 sequences are SGHTA and FQGTGA.

This clonotype has only a few counts. J is TRBJ2-5 and V is TRBV7-2, with a possible D match to TRBD2 (5 bases). CDR3 size: 17 residues. Germline CDR1 reads SGHTA; CDR2 reads FQGNSA. V was pared by 2 bases and J by 0 bases, with 16 bases between. This chain's CDR3 is CASSLITGLWYQETQYF. CDR3 DNA sequence: TGTGCCAGCAGCTTAATAACCGGACTCTGGTACCAAGAGACCCAGTACTTC.

This clonotype turned up a few times. This chain joins TRBV6-5 and TRBJ2-3; 8 bases fit TRBD1. The germline V gene encodes CDR1 MNHEY and CDR2 SVGAGI. The J segment lost 10 bases and the V segment lost 3 bases, leaving 18 bases of the junction unmatched. The CDR3 totals 17 residues. CDR3 loop: CASSYISVAGGLSAQYF. CDR3 DNA: TGTGCCAGCAGTTATATTTCGGTGGCAGGGGGCCTTTCTGCGCAGTATTTT.

This clonotype appeared a few times. Here the CDR3 DNA reads TGTGCCAGCAGCTTGGTGGGGGTTGCGAACACTGAAGCTTTCTTT. Protein product: CASSLVGVANTEAFF. The chain joins TRBV5-6 to TRBJ1-1, with D possibly matching TRBD1 (5 bases). This CDR3 spans 15 amino acids. The germline V and J ends were trimmed by 0 bases and 1 base, with 10 bases remaining between them. Per germline, CDR1 SGHDT and CDR2 YYEEEE.

This clonotype was seen ten or more times. This sequence joins TRBV5-1 and TRBJ2-1; D is unresolved. This CDR3 has 15 residues. CDR1 SGHRS and CDR2 YFSETQ come from the germline V gene. Trimming cost V 5 bases and J 8 bases, with 20 bases left between them. CDR3 bases: TGCGCCAGCAGTTCCCAACCCGACTTGAAGGATGAGCAGTTCTTC. It specifies CASSSQPDLKDEQFF.

The chain uses TRBV7-2 and TRBJ2-2; weak D call: TRBD2 (6 bases). The CDR3 has 16 residues. The germline CDR1 and CDR2 sequences are SGHTA and FQGNSA. Trimming took 3 bases from V and 3 from J, leaving 14 bases between them. CDR3 sequence: CASSLVAATYTGELFF. The CDR3 DNA reads TGTGCCAGCAGCTTGGTAGCGGCCACTTACACCGGGGAGCTGTTTTTT. Filled out from reference TRBV7-2 and TRBJ2-2, the complete variable domain reads GAGVSQSPSNKVTEKGKDVELRCDPISGHTALYWYRQSLGQGLEFLIYFQGNSAPDKSGLPSDRFSAERTGGSVSTLTIQRTQQEDSAVYLCASSLVAATYTGELFFGEGSRLTVL.

Many counts were recorded for this clonotype. This chain links TRBV29-1 with TRBJ1-3, with a weak D call TRBD1 (6 bases). Trimming removed 7 bases at V and 0 bases at J, with 10 bases between. This CDR3 has 13 amino acids. Per the germline V gene, CDR1 is SQVTM and CDR2 is ANQGSEA. CDR3 sequence (DNA): TGCAGCGCCGTGACAGGCTCTGGAAACACCATATATTTT. Amino acid sequence: CSAVTGSGNTIYF.

The sample holds a few counts of this clonotype. The rearrangement joins TRBV10-3 to TRBJ2-1; the D gene is possibly TRBD2 (5 bases). The V end was cut by 11 bases, the J end by 6 bases, with 14 bases between. CDR3 size: 12 residues. Germline CDR1 ENHRY, CDR2 SYGVKD. Here the CDR3 reads CAAGSEGNEQFF. CDR3 coding DNA: TGTGCCGCCGGTTCTGAGGGCAATGAGCAGTTCTTC.

This clonotype was seen at least ten times. The chain couples TRBV5-1 to TRBJ2-7, with D maybe TRBD2 (5 bases). Trimming left V 2 bases short and J 4 bases short, with 13 bases between. Germline V gene data show CDR1 as SGHRS and CDR2 as YFSETQ. This CDR3 region has 14 residues. The CDR3 coding sequence is TGCGCCAGCAGCTTTCGGGAAGGCTCGTACGAGCAGTACTTC. This translates into CASSFREGSYEQYF. Complete variable domain (other parts from reference TRBV5-1 and TRBJ2-7): KAGVTQTPRYLIKTRGQQVTLSCSPISGHRSVSWYQQTPGQGLQFLFEYFSETQRNKGNFPGRFSGRQFSNSRSEMNVSTLELGDSALYLCASSFREGSYEQYFGPGTRLTVT.

The chain combines TRBV15 with TRBJ2-5; weak D call: TRBD1 (6 bases). The CDR3 extends over 15 amino acids. V was shortened by 5 bases and J by 3 bases, with 16 bases between the two germline ends. Germline V gene sequence: CDR1 LNHNV, CDR2 YYDKDF (reference sequence). The CDR3 loop reads CATSGGSVKEETQYF. CDR3 sequence (DNA): TGTGCCACCAGCGGGGGCTCGGTAAAAGAAGAGACCCAGTACTTC.

The sample holds a few counts of this clonotype. This chain connects TRBV7-9 to TRBJ2-4, with D perhaps TRBD1 (5 bases). Germline V CDR1 and CDR2: SEHNR, FQNEAQ (reference sequence). Trimming stripped 1 base from V and 3 bases from J, with 16 bases between. The CDR3 is 17 residues long. The CDR3 reads CASSLGKGWYGKNIQYF. Written as DNA, the CDR3 is TGTGCCAGCAGCTTAGGGAAGGGGTGGTACGGCAAAAACATTCAGTACTTC.

This clonotype was counted ten times or more. The chain has TRBV6-1 and TRBJ1-2; a weak D match, TRBD1 (6 bases). CDR3 length: 11 amino acids. The V gene's germline CDR1 is MNHNS and CDR2 SASEGT. V lost 8 bases to trimming and J lost 4 bases, with 8 bases between them. The CDR3 DNA is TGTGCCAGCTACAGGGCCTATGGCTACACCTTC. The encoded protein is CASYRAYGYTF.

This sequence joins TRBV3-1 and TRBJ1-5; D remains unclear. Germline V gives CDR1 LGHDT, CDR2 YNNKEL (reference sequence). V lost 2 bases and J 5 bases, leaving 7 bases between the germline ends. The CDR3 covers 13 residues. CDR3 coding DNA: TGTGCCAGCAGCCAAACCCGGGATCAGCCCCAGCATTTT. This translates into CASSQTRDQPQHF.

This clonotype was counted only a few times. This rearrangement joins TRBV9 to TRBJ2-5; the D is unclear. Trimming removed 3 bases at V and 5 bases at J, with 20 bases between. This CDR3 spans 16 amino acids. Germline lookup yields CDR1 SGDLS and CDR2 YYNGEE. CDR3 sequence: CASSGRAQEPGETQYF. DNA for the CDR3: TGTGCCAGCAGCGGCCGAGCCCAGGAACCTGGGGAGACCCAGTACTTC.

This clonotype was seen a few times. The chain joins TRBV10-3 to TRBJ2-7; TRBD2 matches at 8 bases. Germline V gene sequence: CDR1 ENHRY, CDR2 SYGVKD. CDR3 length equals 16 residues. Trimming at V came to 3 bases and at J to 1 base, leaving 8 bases not matched to a gene. This chain's CDR3 is CAISDRGGVASYEQYF. For the CDR3, the DNA is TGTGCCATCAGTGATCGGGGGGGAGTTGCGTCCTACGAGCAGTACTTC.